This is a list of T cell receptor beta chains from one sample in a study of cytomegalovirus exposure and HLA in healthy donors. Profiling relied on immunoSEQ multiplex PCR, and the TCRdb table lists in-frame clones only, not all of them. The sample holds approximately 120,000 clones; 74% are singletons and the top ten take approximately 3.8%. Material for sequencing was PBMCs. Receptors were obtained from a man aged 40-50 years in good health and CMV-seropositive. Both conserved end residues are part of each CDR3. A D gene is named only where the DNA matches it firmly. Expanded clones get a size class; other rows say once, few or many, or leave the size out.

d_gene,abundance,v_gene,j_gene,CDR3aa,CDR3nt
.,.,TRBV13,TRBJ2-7,CASSPKLAMRQYF,TGTGCCAGCAGCCCGAAGTTAGCTATGAGGCAGTACTTC
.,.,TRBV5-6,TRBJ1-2,CASSPPTRHNYGYTF,TGTGCCAGCAGCCCACCGACACGACATAACTATGGCTACACCTTC
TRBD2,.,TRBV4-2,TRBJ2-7,CASSQRLAASSYEQYF,TGTGCCAGCAGCCAAAGACTAGCGGCCAGCTCCTACGAGCAGTACTTC
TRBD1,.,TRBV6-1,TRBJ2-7,CASSEPGTGSYEQYF,TGTGCCAGCAGTGAACCCGGGACAGGGAGCTACGAGCAGTACTTC
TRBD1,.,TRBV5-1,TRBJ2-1,CASSKGQGAYNEQFF,TGCGCCAGCAGCAAGGGACAGGGGGCCTACAATGAGCAGTTCTTC
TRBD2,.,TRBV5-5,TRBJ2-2,CASSFSGGDTGELFF,TGTGCCAGCAGCTTTAGCGGGGGGGACACCGGGGAGCTGTTTTTT
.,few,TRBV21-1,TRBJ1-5,CASSGRVYNQPQHF,TGTGCCAGTTCTGGCAGGGTCTACAATCAGCCCCAGCATTTT
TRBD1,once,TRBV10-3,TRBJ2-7,CAGRTGGIGEQYF,TGTGCCGGCCGGACAGGGGGCATCGGCGAGCAGTACTTC
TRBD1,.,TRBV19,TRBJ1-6,CASSPYRGSNSPLHF,TGTGCCAGTAGTCCTTACAGGGGAAGTAATTCACCCCTCCACTTT
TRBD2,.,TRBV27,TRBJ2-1,CASSLAGAVYNEQFF,TGTGCCAGCAGTTTAGCGGGAGCGGTCTACAATGAGCAGTTCTTC
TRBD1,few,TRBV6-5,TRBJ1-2,CASSADRGRDGYTF,TGTGCCAGCAGTGCGGACAGGGGGCGAGATGGCTACACCTTC
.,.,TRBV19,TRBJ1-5,CASGGLGNQPQHF,TGTGCCAGCGGCGGGTTGGGCAATCAGCCCCAGCATTTT
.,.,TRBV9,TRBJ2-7,CASSVDWGPYEQYF,TGTGCCAGCAGCGTAGATTGGGGGCCCTACGAGCAGTACTTC
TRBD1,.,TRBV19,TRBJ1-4,CASSPGTATNEKLFF,TGTGCCAGTAGTCCGGGGACAGCAACTAATGAAAAACTGTTTTTT
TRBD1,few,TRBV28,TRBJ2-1,CASRDGTVDNEQFF,TGTGCCAGCAGGGACGGGACAGTAGACAATGAGCAGTTCTTC
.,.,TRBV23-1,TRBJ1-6,CASSRFPGQGLTYNSPLHF,TGCGCCAGCAGTCGATTTCCCGGGCAGGGGTTGACCTATAATTCACCCCTCCACTTT
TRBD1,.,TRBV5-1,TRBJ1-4,CASSHGTGGEKLFF,TGCGCCAGCAGCCACGGGACAGGGGGCGAAAAACTGTTTTTT
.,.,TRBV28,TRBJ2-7,CVSRQAYEQYF,TGTGTAAGTAGGCAGGCGTACGAGCAGTACTTC
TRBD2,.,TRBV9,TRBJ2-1,CASSAVGLAGEEQFF,TGTGCCAGCAGCGCCGTCGGACTAGCGGGAGAAGAGCAGTTCTTC
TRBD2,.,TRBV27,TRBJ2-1,CASSLLAGSYNEQFF,TGTGCCAGCAGTTTACTAGCGGGGTCCTACAATGAGCAGTTCTTC
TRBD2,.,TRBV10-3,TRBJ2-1,CAIQGSGNYNEQFF,TGTGCCATCCAAGGTAGCGGGAACTACAATGAGCAGTTCTTC
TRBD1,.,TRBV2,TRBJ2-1,CARRGQGAYNEQFF,TGTGCCAGGAGAGGACAGGGGGCTTACAATGAGCAGTTCTTC
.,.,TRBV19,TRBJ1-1,CASSRQRNTEAFF,TGTGCCAGTAGTCGACAGAGGAACACTGAAGCTTTCTTT
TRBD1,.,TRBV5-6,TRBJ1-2,CASSPTGGYGYTF,TGTGCCAGCAGCCCGACAGGGGGATATGGCTACACCTTC
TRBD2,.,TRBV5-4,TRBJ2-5,CTSSWGLAEGGETQYF,TGTACCAGCAGCTGGGGACTAGCGGAGGGGGGAGAGACCCAGTACTTC
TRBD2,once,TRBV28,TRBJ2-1,CASASRERGKSNEQFF,TGTGCCAGCGCCTCCCGTGAGCGGGGTAAATCCAATGAGCAGTTCTTC
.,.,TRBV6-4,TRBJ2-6,CASSATTGANVLTF,TGTGCCAGCAGTGCAACAACTGGGGCCAACGTCCTGACTTTC
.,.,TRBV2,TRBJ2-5,CASTTRQETQYF,TGTGCCAGCACGACTAGACAAGAGACCCAGTACTTC
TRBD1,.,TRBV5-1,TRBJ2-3,CASSLAGTGRDTQYF,TGCGCCAGCAGCTTGGCCGGGACAGGGAGAGATACGCAGTATTTT
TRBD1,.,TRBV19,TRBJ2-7,CASSTTGGFGGEQYF,TGTGCCAGTAGTACCACAGGGGGATTTGGAGGCGAGCAGTACTTC
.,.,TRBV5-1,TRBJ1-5,CASSPYRERDNQPQHF,TGCGCCAGCAGCCCCTACAGGGAAAGGGACAATCAGCCCCAGCATTTT
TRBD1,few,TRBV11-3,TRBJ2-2,CASSFGQGNTGELFF,TGTGCCAGCAGCTTCGGACAGGGGAACACCGGGGAGCTGTTTTTT
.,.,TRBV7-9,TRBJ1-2,CASSSGDYGYTF,TGTGCCAGCAGCTCCGGGGACTATGGCTACACCTTC
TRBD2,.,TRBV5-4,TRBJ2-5,CASTVRGGVGETQYF,TGTGCCAGCACCGTGCGGGGGGGCGTGGGGGAGACCCAGTACTTC
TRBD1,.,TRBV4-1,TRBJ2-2,CASSRLTLSTGVVGELFF,TGCGCCAGCAGCCGCCTCACCCTATCGACAGGGGTTGTCGGGGAGCTGTTTTTT
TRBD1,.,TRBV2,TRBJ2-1,CASSPGQGEFF,TGTGCCAGCAGCCCGGGACAGGGTGAGTTCTTC
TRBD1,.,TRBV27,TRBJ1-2,CASSHLTGQDYGYTF,TGTGCCAGCAGTCACTTGACAGGGCAGGACTATGGCTACACCTTC
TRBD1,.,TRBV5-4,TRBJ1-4,CATGTGDGKLFF,TGTGCCACCGGGACAGGGGATGGAAAACTGTTTTTT
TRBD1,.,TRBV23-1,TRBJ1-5,CASRWTGAPQHF,TGCGCCAGCCGGTGGACAGGGGCGCCCCAGCATTTT
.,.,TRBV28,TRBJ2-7,CASSLNRAWDEQYF,TGTGCCAGCAGTTTAAACAGGGCTTGGGACGAGCAGTACTTC
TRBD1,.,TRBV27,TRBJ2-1,CASSFGTGGRNEQFF,TGTGCCAGCAGTTTCGGGACAGGGGGCCGGAATGAGCAGTTCTTC
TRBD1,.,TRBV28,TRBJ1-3,CASSYDRDGNTIYF,TGTGCCAGCAGTTACGACAGGGATGGAAACACCATATATTTT
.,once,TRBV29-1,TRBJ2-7,CSVARRVSSYEQYF,TGCAGCGTTGCGAGGCGAGTAAGCTCCTACGAGCAGTACTTC
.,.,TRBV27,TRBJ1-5,CASIPRGTGGNQPQHF,TGTGCCAGCATCCCCCGGGGTACGGGGGGGAATCAGCCCCAGCATTTT
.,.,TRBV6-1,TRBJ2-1,CASSEGSGLTLGNEQFF,TGTGCCAGCAGTGAAGGTAGCGGCCTGACCTTGGGCAATGAGCAGTTCTTC
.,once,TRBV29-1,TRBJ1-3,CSVGSSSGNTIYF,TGCAGCGTTGGGAGCTCCTCTGGAAACACCATATATTTT
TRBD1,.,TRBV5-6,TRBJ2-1,CASSFGTGRGEQFF,TGTGCCAGCAGCTTCGGGACAGGTAGGGGCGAGCAGTTCTTC
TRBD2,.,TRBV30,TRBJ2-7,CAWKSGTSGLWQYF,TGTGCCTGGAAGTCCGGGACTAGCGGTTTATGGCAGTACTTC